Sequencing of this TCR beta chain was carried out in a study of shared clonotypes between healthy human individuals. Produced via immunoSEQ multiplex PCR; TCRdb's table is partial and in-frame only. The data show under 1,100,000 clones, around 78% seen once. Donation came from healthy HIV-negative adults that had no recent acute infections or vaccinations. Trimming cost V 5 bases and J 6 bases; bases outside gene matches: 3. The CDR3 length is 12 residues. Germline V gene data show CDR1 as MDHEN and CDR2 as SYDVKM. The source of this sequence is a man between 18 and 29 years old in good health. Some clones in this sample may be carry-over from other donors' samples. Sequencing was performed on memory CD4+ T cells from PBMCs. Subset here: CD45RA-negative fraction. The chain links TRBV28 to TRBJ1-1; 7 bases align to TRBD1. The CDR3 protein is CASSKGQSEAFF. The DNA of the CDR3 is TGTGCCAGCAGTAAGGGACAGTCTGAAGCTTTCTTT. The variable domain in full, completed from reference TRBV28 and TRBJ1-1, reads DVKVTQSSRYLVKRTGEKVFLECVQDMDHENMFWYRQDPGLGLRLIYFSYDVKMKEKGDIPEGYSVSREKKERFSLILESASTNQTSMYLCASSKGQSEAFFGQGTRLTVV.